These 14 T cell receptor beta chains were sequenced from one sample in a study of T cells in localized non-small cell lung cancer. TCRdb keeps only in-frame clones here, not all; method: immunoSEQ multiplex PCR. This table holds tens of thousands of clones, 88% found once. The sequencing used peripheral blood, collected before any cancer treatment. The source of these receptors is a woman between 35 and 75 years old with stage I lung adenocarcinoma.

The CDR3 DNA reads TGCAGTGCTATGACAGCAAATACGCAGTATTTT. Translation gives CSAMTANTQYF. The chain links TRBV20-1 to TRBJ2-3, with D possibly being TRBD1 (5 bases). Germline loops: CDR1 DFQATT, CDR2 SNEGSKA (reference sequence). The CDR3 is 11 residues long. The ends were cut back, 4 bases at V and 7 bases at J, with 9 bases in the middle.

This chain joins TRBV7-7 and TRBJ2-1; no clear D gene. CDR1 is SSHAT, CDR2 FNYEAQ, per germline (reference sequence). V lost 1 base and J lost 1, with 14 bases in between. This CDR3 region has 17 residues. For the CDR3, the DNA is TGTGCCAGCAGCTTAGGTCAGCCACCGAATTCCTACAATGAGCAGTTCTTC. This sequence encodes CASSLGQPPNSYNEQFF.

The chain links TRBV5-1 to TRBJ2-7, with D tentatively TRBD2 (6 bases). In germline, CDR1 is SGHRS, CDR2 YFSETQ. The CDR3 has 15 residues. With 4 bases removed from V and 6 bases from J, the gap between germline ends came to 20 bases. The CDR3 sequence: CASSLRGVPVREQYF. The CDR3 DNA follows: TGCGCCAGCAGCCTGCGCGGGGTGCCGGTACGCGAGCAGTACTTC.

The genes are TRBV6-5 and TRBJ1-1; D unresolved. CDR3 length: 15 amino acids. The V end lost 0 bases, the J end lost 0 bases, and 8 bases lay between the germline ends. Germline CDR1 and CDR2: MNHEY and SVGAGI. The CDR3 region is CASSYSYSMNTEAFF. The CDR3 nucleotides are TGTGCCAGCAGTTACTCCTACAGTATGAACACTGAAGCTTTCTTT.

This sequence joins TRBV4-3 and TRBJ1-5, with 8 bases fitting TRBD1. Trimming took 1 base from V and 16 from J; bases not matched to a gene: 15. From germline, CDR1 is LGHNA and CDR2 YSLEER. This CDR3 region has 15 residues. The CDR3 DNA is TGCGCCAGCAGCCAAGCCGCCAGGGGGCGCGCAGCCCCCCATTTT. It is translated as CASSQAARGRAAPHF.

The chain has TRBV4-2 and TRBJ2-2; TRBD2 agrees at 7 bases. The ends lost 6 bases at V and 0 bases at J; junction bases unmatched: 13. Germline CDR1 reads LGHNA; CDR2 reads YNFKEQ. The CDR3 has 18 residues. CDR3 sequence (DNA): TGTGCCAGCAGTCGAAAGTGGGGGGGTATCACGAACACCGGGGAGCTGTTTTTT. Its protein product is CASSRKWGGITNTGELFF.

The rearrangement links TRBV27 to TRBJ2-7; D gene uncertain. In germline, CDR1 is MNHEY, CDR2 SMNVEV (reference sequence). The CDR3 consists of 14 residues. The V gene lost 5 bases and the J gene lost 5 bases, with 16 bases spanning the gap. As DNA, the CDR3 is TGTGCCAGCAGTCCTCGACGGTCCTTTAACGAGCAGTACTTC. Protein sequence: CASSPRRSFNEQYF.

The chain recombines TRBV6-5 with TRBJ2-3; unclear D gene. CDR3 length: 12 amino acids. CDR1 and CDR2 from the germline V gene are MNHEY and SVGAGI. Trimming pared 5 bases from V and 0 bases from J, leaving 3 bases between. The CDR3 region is CASSPSTDTQYF. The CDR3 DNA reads TGTGCCAGCAGTCCCAGCACAGATACGCAGTATTTT.

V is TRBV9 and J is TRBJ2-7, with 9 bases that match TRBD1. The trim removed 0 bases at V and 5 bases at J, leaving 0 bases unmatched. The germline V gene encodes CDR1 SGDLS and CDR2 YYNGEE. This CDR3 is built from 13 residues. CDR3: CASSVGTGDEQYF. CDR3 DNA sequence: TGTGCCAGCAGCGTAGGGACAGGGGACGAGCAGTACTTC.

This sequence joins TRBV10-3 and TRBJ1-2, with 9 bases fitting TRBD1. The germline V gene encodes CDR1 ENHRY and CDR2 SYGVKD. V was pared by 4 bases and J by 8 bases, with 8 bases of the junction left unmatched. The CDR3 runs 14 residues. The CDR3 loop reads CAISAPGTGWGYTF. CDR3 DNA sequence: TGTGCCATCAGTGCCCCCGGGACAGGGTGGGGCTACACCTTC.

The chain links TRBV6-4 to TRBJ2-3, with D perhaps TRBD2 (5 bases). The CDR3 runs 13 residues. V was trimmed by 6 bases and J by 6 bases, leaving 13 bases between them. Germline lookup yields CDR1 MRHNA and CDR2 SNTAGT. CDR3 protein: CASSNSWEDTQYF. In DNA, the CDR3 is TGTGCCAGCAGCAATTCGTGGGAGGATACGCAGTATTTT.

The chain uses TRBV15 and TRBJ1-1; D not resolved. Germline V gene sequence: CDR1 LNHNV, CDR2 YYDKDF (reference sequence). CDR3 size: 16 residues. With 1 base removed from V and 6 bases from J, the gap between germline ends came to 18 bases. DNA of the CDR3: TGTGCCACCAGCAGAGTTTGGGATCGCCGGAGGGCTGAAGCTTTCTTT. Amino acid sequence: CATSRVWDRRRAEAFF.

The CDR3 DNA follows: TGTGCCAGCAGCTTGCCCCACAGGGGGAACTCCTACAATGAGCAGTTCTTC. As protein: CASSLPHRGNSYNEQFF. This sequence joins TRBV5-6 and TRBJ2-1, with 8 bases that match TRBD1. CDR3 size: 17 residues. Germline CDR1 SGHDT, CDR2 YYEEEE. Losses at the gene ends were 1 base for V and 0 bases for J; bases not matched to a gene: 6. The full variable domain, completed using reference TRBV5-6 and TRBJ2-1, is DAGVTQSPTHLIKTRGQQVTLRCSPKSGHDTVSWYQQALGQGPQFIFQYYEEEERQRGNFPDRFSGHQFPNYSSELNVNALLLGDSALYLCASSLPHRGNSYNEQFFGPGTRLTVL.

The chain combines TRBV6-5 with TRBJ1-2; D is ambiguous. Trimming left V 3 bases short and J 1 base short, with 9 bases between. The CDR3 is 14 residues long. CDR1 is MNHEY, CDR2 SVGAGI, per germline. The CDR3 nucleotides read TGTGCCAGCAGTTATGGGCAGTTTAACTATGGCTACACCTTC. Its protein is CASSYGQFNYGYTF.